The 28 T cell receptor beta chains below all came from one sample that was sequenced in a study of shared clonotypes between healthy human individuals. Positively selected for CCR7, the CD45RO-negative cells used as naive CD8 cells excluded terminally differentiated effector memory CD45RA+ cells. Measured with immunoSEQ multiplex PCR; TCRdb has only the in-frame clones, and not every one. There are about 2.1 million clones in the sample; 85% to 95% occur only once, and about 1.6% lies in the top ten. The source material was naive CD8+ T cells from PBMCs. These receptor sequences come from a man aged 18-30 years in good health. Some clones in this sample may be carry-over from other donors' samples.

This sequence joins TRBV18 and TRBJ2-3; perhaps TRBD2 as D (6 bases). Germline V gene lookup returns CDR1 KGHSH and CDR2 LQKENI. With 2 bases removed from V and 4 bases from J, the gap between germline ends came to 28 bases. This CDR3 comprises 20 residues. This chain's CDR3 is CASSPGKGTGTSSRADTQYF. The CDR3 DNA sequence: TGTGCCAGCTCACCAGGGAAGGGAACCGGGACTTCGAGTCGCGCAGATACGCAGTATTTT.

The V gene is TRBV28, the J gene TRBJ2-7; D is uncertain. Germline V gene data show CDR1 as MDHEN and CDR2 as SYDVKM. This CDR3 has 13 residues. Trimming removed 0 bases from V and 5 bases from J, with 8 bases in between. CDR3 region: CASSLWGDNEQYF. CDR3 in DNA: TGTGCCAGCAGTTTATGGGGTGATAACGAGCAGTACTTC.

This chain links TRBV27 with TRBJ2-7; D gene unclear. Trimming pared 2 bases from V and 3 bases from J, leaving 11 bases between. The CDR3 consists of 14 residues. Germline V lookup: CDR1 MNHEY, CDR2 SMNVEV (reference sequence). The CDR3 sequence is CASSLGRINYEQYF. The CDR3 DNA is TGTGCCAGCAGTTTAGGTCGGATCAACTACGAGCAGTACTTC.

V gene TRBV6-1 combines with J gene TRBJ1-3, with D hard to call. Deletions cut 4 bases from V and 7 bases from J, with 5 bases between. The CDR3 is made up of 11 amino acids. Germline V gene sequence: CDR1 MNHNS, CDR2 SASEGT. CDR3 in DNA: TGTGCCAGCAGTGGGGCTAACACCATATATTTT. Its protein is CASSGANTIYF.

The V call is TRBV19, the J call TRBJ1-2; D not resolved. The CDR3 length is 13 residues. Germline CDR1 LNHDA, CDR2 SQIVND (reference sequence). V was trimmed by 3 bases and J by 1 base, leaving 6 bases between them. The CDR3 bases are TGTGCCAGTAGTATGGACGGTAACTATGGCTACACCTTC. Protein sequence: CASSMDGNYGYTF. The entire variable domain, with the rest obtained from reference TRBV19 and TRBJ1-2, is as follows: DGGITQSPKYLFRKEGQNVTLSCEQNLNHDAMYWYRQDPGQGLRLIYYSQIVNDFQKGDIAEGYSVSREKKESFPLTVTSAQKNPTAFYLCASSMDGNYGYTFGSGTRLTVV.

V and J are TRBV4-3 and TRBJ2-3; D may correspond to TRBD1 or TRBD2 (5 bases each). The germline CDR1 and CDR2 sequences are LGHNA and YSLEER. V was cut by 0 bases and J by 4 bases, with 14 bases left in between. The CDR3 covers 16 residues. CDR3 DNA sequence: TGCGCCAGCAGCCAAGAGGGACCCCTAAGGGCAGATACGCAGTATTTT. Amino acids: CASSQEGPLRADTQYF.

V is TRBV6-5 and J is TRBJ2-1; D may be TRBD2 (6 bases). Germline loops: CDR1 MNHEY, CDR2 SVGAGI. The CDR3 is made up of 15 amino acids. V was clipped by 2 bases and J by 4 bases, with 12 bases between them. CDR3 DNA sequence: TGTGCCAGCAGTTACGGAAGGACTATATACAATGAGCAGTTCTTC. This gives the protein CASSYGRTIYNEQFF.

V and J are TRBV4-1 and TRBJ2-1; 12 bases are shared with TRBD2. This CDR3 contains 19 residues. V lost 0 bases to trimming and J lost 3 bases; unmatched junction nucleotides: 9. Looked up from germline, CDR1 is MGHRA and CDR2 is YSYEKL. The CDR3 sequence is CASSQDPVGLAGHYNEQFF. The CDR3 DNA sequence: TGCGCCAGCAGCCAAGATCCGGTCGGACTAGCGGGACACTACAATGAGCAGTTCTTC.

The V and J genes are TRBV15 and TRBJ1-5, with D unresolved. The CDR3 length is 19 residues. Trimming removed 0 bases from V and 0 bases from J, with 18 bases in between. Germline assignment: CDR1 LNHNV and CDR2 YYDKDF (reference sequence). The CDR3 region is CATSRDLNKATDSNQPQHF. The CDR3 coding sequence is TGTGCCACCAGCAGAGATCTCAATAAAGCCACTGATAGCAATCAGCCCCAGCATTTT.

V usage is TRBV25-1 and J usage is TRBJ2-7; D uncertain. The CDR3 runs 13 residues. V lost 1 base to trimming and J lost 2 bases, with 6 bases between them. Germline V gene sequence: CDR1 MGHDK, CDR2 SYGVNS. In nucleotides, the CDR3 is TGTGCCAGCAGTGAATTAGGTACCTACGAGCAGTACTTC. As protein: CASSELGTYEQYF.

The count of this clone is one. This chain connects TRBV2 to TRBJ1-2; 7 bases fit TRBD1. This CDR3 has 18 amino acids. The germline gives CDR1 SNHLY, CDR2 FYNNEI. With V trimmed by 3 bases and J by 3 bases, 16 bases remained unmatched. Here the CDR3 DNA reads TGTGCCAGCAGTGATAGAGTGTCTTCTATCGGGACAGACTATGGCTACACCTTC. Residues: CASSDRVSSIGTDYGYTF.

The V and J genes are TRBV6-5 and TRBJ2-7; TRBD2 aligns across 13 bases. This CDR3 is built from 15 residues. Germline CDR1 and CDR2: MNHEY and SVGAGI. Unmatched junction bases numbered 7, after V lost 5 bases and J lost 6 bases. Written as DNA, the CDR3 is TGTGCCAGCAGTCACGGACTAGCGGGAGAGGGCGAGCAGTACTTC. Its protein is CASSHGLAGEGEQYF.

The chain links TRBV9 to TRBJ2-7, with D possibly TRBD1 on 6 matching bases. Trimming took 3 bases from V and 6 from J, leaving 10 bases between them. Germline CDR1 SGDLS, CDR2 YYNGEE. The CDR3 sequence is 12 residues long. The CDR3 protein is CASSASGAEQYF. CDR3 bases: TGTGCCAGCAGCGCATCAGGGGCCGAGCAGTACTTC.

This clone was detected only a few times. Germline is not matched at one junction end, which may reflect a read error. The rearrangement uses TRBV2 and TRBJ1-2, with D possibly being TRBD1 (6 bases). The CDR3 has 12 residues. Germline CDR1 SNHLY, CDR2 FYNNEI. CDR3: CASSDRTGRQIF. In DNA, the CDR3 is TGTGCCAGCAGTGATCGTACAGGGCGACAGATCTTC.

V is TRBV28 and J is TRBJ2-6; 7 bases align to TRBD1. Germline CDR1 is MDHEN and CDR2 is SYDVKM. The length of the CDR3 is 19 residues. The V segment lost 3 bases and the J segment 1 base; nucleotides outside the gene matches: 12. The CDR3 sequence is CASSFPPTGTVSGANVLTF. The CDR3 DNA sequence: TGTGCCAGCAGTTTTCCCCCGACAGGGACGGTATCTGGGGCCAACGTCCTGACTTTC.

CDR3 DNA sequence: TGTGCCAGCAGCCGGGGCTCCGGGAGCGAGCAGTACTTC. Translating gives CASSRGSGSEQYF. This chain joins TRBV11-1 and TRBJ2-7, with D possibly being TRBD2 (6 bases). Trimming stripped 5 bases from V and 6 bases from J, with 14 bases between. This CDR3 region has 13 residues. The germline V gene encodes CDR1 SGHAT and CDR2 FQDESV (reference sequence).

This chain links TRBV7-9 with TRBJ2-3, with 7 bases that match TRBD1. The V and J ends lost 5 bases and 6 bases, in that order; junction bases with no gene match: 17. The CDR3 has 17 residues. Germline lookup yields CDR1 SEHNR and CDR2 FQNEAQ (reference sequence). CDR3 DNA: TGTGCCAGCAGCCCCCAGACAGGGAAGGGCAAGCGGGATACGCAGTATTTT. It yields the protein CASSPQTGKGKRDTQYF.

V and J are TRBV6-1 and TRBJ1-5, with D possibly matching TRBD1 (6 bases). There are 16 residues in the CDR3. Trimming removed 2 bases from V and 3 bases from J, with 14 bases in between. The germline gives CDR1 MNHNS, CDR2 SASEGT. CDR3 in DNA: TGTGCCAGCAGTGAATGGGTCAGGGGTCTCAATCAGCCCCAGCATTTT. Its protein product is CASSEWVRGLNQPQHF.

The count of this clone is one. This chain uses TRBV6-1 with TRBJ1-5; D is unresolved. The CDR3 loop spans 16 amino acids. V lost 2 bases to trimming and J lost 2 bases, with 13 bases between them. Germline V lookup: CDR1 MNHNS, CDR2 SASEGT. CDR3 in amino acids: CASSERRVVGNQPQHF. The CDR3 DNA reads TGTGCCAGCAGTGAAAGAAGGGTCGTAGGCAATCAGCCCCAGCATTTT.

The gene calls are TRBV7-6 and TRBJ2-6; 8 nucleotides align to TRBD1. CDR3 size: 19 residues. The J segment lost 0 bases and the V segment lost 4 bases, leaving 11 bases of the junction unmatched. In germline, CDR1 is SGHVS, CDR2 FNYEAQ. The CDR3 nucleotides are TGTGCCAGCAGCTCCCCCGACGACAGGGGCCCCTCTGGGGCCAACGTCCTGACTTTC. Its protein is CASSSPDDRGPSGANVLTF.

V gene TRBV29-1 combines with J gene TRBJ2-7; D not certain. Germline lookup yields CDR1 SQVTM and CDR2 ANQGSEA. The CDR3 has 13 amino acids. Trimming pared 2 bases from V and 0 bases from J, leaving 8 bases between. CDR3 nucleotide sequence: TGCAGCGTTGAAAAATCAAACTCCTACGAGCAGTACTTC. It specifies CSVEKSNSYEQYF.

Turning to this clone: The sample has other DNA sequences that encode this CDR3 too. The CDR3 reads CASSIDGSSYNEQFF. The CDR3 nucleotides read TGTGCCAGTAGTATAGATGGGAGCTCCTACAATGAGCAGTTCTTC. The chain employs TRBV19 and TRBJ2-1, with a tentative D call TRBD2 (5 bases). V was clipped by 0 bases and J by 0 bases, with 6 bases between them. CDR1 is LNHDA, CDR2 SQIVND, per germline (reference sequence). This CDR3 has 15 amino acids.

The chain links TRBV7-9 to TRBJ2-7; D is uncertain. Germline values: CDR1 SEHNR, CDR2 FQNEAQ (reference sequence). The CDR3 runs to 12 residues. The ends were cut back, 5 bases at V and 5 bases at J, with 10 bases in the middle. DNA of the CDR3: TGTGCCAGCAGCCCCCCCACGCACGAGCAGTACTTC. Amino acid sequence: CASSPPTHEQYF.

This chain joins TRBV14 and TRBJ2-2; D is ambiguous. V lost 2 bases, J lost 3 bases, and 4 bases lay in between. The germline V gene has CDR1 SGHDN and CDR2 FVKESK. The CDR3 extends over 13 amino acids. CDR3 in amino acids: CASSQLYTGELFF. CDR3 in DNA: TGTGCCAGCAGCCAATTATACACCGGGGAGCTGTTTTTT. The full variable domain, in which reference TRBV14 and TRBJ2-2 provide the parts outside the CDR3, is EAGVTQFPSHSVIEKGQTVTLRCDPISGHDNLYWYRRVMGKEIKFLLHFVKESKQDESGMPNNRFLAERTGGTYSTLKVQPAELEDSGVYFCASSQLYTGELFFGEGSRLTVL.

The gene calls are TRBV9 and TRBJ1-1; D gene ambiguous. Germline-derived CDR1 and CDR2 are SGDLS and YYNGEE. The CDR3 is made up of 13 amino acids. Trimming pared 3 bases from V and 1 base from J, leaving 7 bases between. The CDR3 coding sequence is TGTGCCAGCAGCGCCGACCAGAACACTGAAGCTTTCTTT. Translated, it gives CASSADQNTEAFF.

The chain combines TRBV13 with TRBJ2-1; 12 bases agree with TRBD2. Trimming removed 1 base from V and 8 bases from J; junction bases left unmatched: 3. The germline V gene encodes CDR1 PRHDT and CDR2 FYEKMQ (reference sequence). The CDR3 totals 15 residues. The CDR3 DNA sequence: TGTGCCAGCAGCTTAGTTCCTAGCGGGAGGGATGAGCAGTTCTTC. It codes for CASSLVPSGRDEQFF.

The chain combines TRBV28 with TRBJ2-5, with a weak D call TRBD2 (5 bases). The germline V gene has CDR1 MDHEN and CDR2 SYDVKM. V lost 5 bases and J lost 5, with 24 bases in between. This CDR3 comprises 17 residues. CDR3 region: CASSDPISVAGGETQYF. The DNA for the CDR3 is TGTGCCAGCAGTGACCCCATAAGCGTAGCTGGCGGGGAGACCCAGTACTTC.

The sample holds one count of this clone. The rearrangement links TRBV9 to TRBJ1-2, with D unresolved. Germline assignment: CDR1 SGDLS and CDR2 YYNGEE. V was trimmed by 5 bases and J by 0 bases, leaving 5 bases between them. CDR3 size: 12 residues. The CDR3 loop reads CASRVPNYGYTF. CDR3 nucleotide sequence: TGTGCCAGCAGGGTCCCTAACTATGGCTACACCTTC. The complete variable domain, with remaining parts taken from reference TRBV9 and TRBJ1-2, reads DSGVTQTPKHLITATGQRVTLRCSPRSGDLSVYWYQQSLDQGLQFLIQYYNGEERAKGNILERFSAQQFPDLHSELNLSSLELGDSALYFCASRVPNYGYTFGSGTRLTVV.